This TCR beta chain comes out of a study of CD8 T cells in ankylosing spondylitis. Study outcomes and limitations: What appeared characteristic of ankylosing spondylitis blood was a TCR beta motif of fewer than ten highly homologous variants.

TCRdb ran MiXCR on the 5' RACE reads and lists one entry per CDR3 protein. The sample holds some 800,000 distinct CDR3 sequences, roughly 10% seen once. For this clonotype: Its antigen is not known.

Trimming cost V 0 bases and J 7 bases, with 13 bases left between them. CDR3 length: 14 amino acids. CDR1 MGHRA and CDR2 YSYEKL come from the germline V gene. The sample consisted of blood, either unsorted or a sorted T cell fraction (not recorded which). The rearrangement links TRBV4-1 to TRBJ2-7; D unclear. The receptor's source is a male donor with ankylosing spondylitis. CDR3 DNA: TGCGCCAGCAGCCAAGAAGGCAGTCTCAGGGAGCAGTACTTC. Protein product: CASSQEGSLREQYF.